This T cell receptor beta chain emerged from a study of cytomegalovirus exposure and HLA in healthy donors. 60 Vbeta and 13 Jbeta primers were used in PCR. This table comes from immunoSEQ multiplex PCR, and its TCRdb copy is limited to in-frame clones, with some not included. This table holds approximately 150,000 clones, nearly 85% found once. In regard to this clone: Its antigen is still unknown.

Whole-study results and caveats: CMV serostatus was the only immune exposure information that was available. A highly shared variant cluster was judged a likely technical artifact.

Sequencing used PBMCs. This clonotype was obtained from a male donor in good health and CMV-seronegative.

CDR3 region: CASSLVLAAKNIQYF. For the CDR3, the DNA is TGTGCCAGCAGCTTGGTATTGGCCGCCAAAAACATTCAGTACTTC. J is TRBJ2-4 and V is TRBV5-6; no reliable D call. Germline values: CDR1 SGHDT, CDR2 YYEEEE. The CDR3 covers 15 residues. V lost 0 bases and J 1 base, leaving 8 bases between the germline ends.